The clone carrying this T cell receptor (beta chain) has ten or more counts. Antigen: not known. Treg sorting used a CD4+CD25+CD127-/low gate. TCRdb reanalysed the 5' RACE reads using MiXCR and keeps one entry per CDR3 protein. The data hold fewer than 55,000 distinct CDR3 sequences, with 22% observed a single time. The study, taken as a whole, reports: Tumor Tregs overlapped most with tumor, then blood, naive CD4+ cells.

V lost 4 bases to trimming and J lost 5 bases, with 18 bases between them. Germline CDR1 reads PRHDT; CDR2 reads FYEKMQ (reference sequence). CDR3 length equals 15 residues. The TCR was taken from a female donor with breast cancer. V and J are TRBV13 and TRBJ2-7, with D maybe TRBD1 (5 bases). The sequenced material came from Tregs sorted from a lymph node. CDR3 sequence reads: CASSSSGIWENEQYF. The CDR3 bases are TGTGCCAGCAGCTCTTCAGGGATATGGGAAAACGAGCAGTACTTC.